This T cell receptor (beta chain) was sequenced during a study of blood T cell repertoires in COVID-19. Across the study: Samples of COVID-19 (acute and convalescent) were obtained from the United States, Italy and Spain. PBMCs, B-cell-depleted T cells, or T cells provided the cDNA or gDNA that made up the material.

Original processing methods: Nucleated cell number was recorded as an estimate derived from reference gene primer amplification. Profiled with immunoSEQ multiplex PCR; TCRdb holds only in-frame clones, not every one. The DNA was the basis for D and trimming; V, J and clone size are from that table. The top ten clones hold 2.3% of a sample with 120,000 or so clones, roughly 79% of them seen once. This CDR3 comprises 11 residues. Germline V lookup: CDR1 LGHDT, CDR2 YNNKEL (reference sequence). Trimming cost V 1 base and J 8 bases, with 3 bases left between them. In its sample, this clone was seen a few times.

The chain carries TRBV3-1 (or the pseudogene TRBV3-2) and TRBJ2-1; D is undetermined. Source material: peripheral blood. The TCR sequence derives from a man in his 70s with acute or convalescent COVID-19. The CDR3 nucleotides are TGTGCCAGCAGCCAAGTATATGAGCAGTTCTTC. Translated, it gives CASSQVYEQFF.